A single sample is the source of the 17 T cell receptor beta chains below, sequenced in a study of cytomegalovirus exposure and HLA in healthy donors. Assay: immunoSEQ multiplex PCR; the TCRdb copy retains only in-frame clones and omits some. This table has 150,000 to 200,000 clones, about four fifths appearing once. Sequenced material: PBMCs. Source of these receptors: a man aged 25 to 40 in good health and CMV-seropositive.

The CDR3: CAWKQGIGGELFF. CDR3 nucleotide sequence: TGTGCCTGGAAACAGGGAATTGGCGGGGAGCTGTTTTTT. The rearrangement links TRBV30 to TRBJ2-2; possible D gene TRBD1, 6 bases. Germline CDR1 GTSNPN, CDR2 SVGIG (reference sequence). V was shortened by 4 bases and J by 7 bases, with 13 bases between the two germline ends. The CDR3 runs to 13 residues.

This rearrangement joins TRBV9 to TRBJ2-7; TRBD1 agrees at 9 bases. This CDR3 is 18 amino acids long. CDR1 and CDR2 from the germline V gene are SGDLS and YYNGEE. V lost 4 bases and J lost 5; bases outside the gene matches: 19. CDR3 residues: CASSPDRTPGQGPDEQYF. The CDR3 DNA is TGTGCCAGCAGCCCTGATAGGACCCCGGGACAGGGTCCCGACGAGCAGTACTTC.

The chain recombines TRBV5-1 with TRBJ1-2; D call uncertain. V was pared by 4 bases and J by 3 bases, with 16 bases between. The germline gives CDR1 SGHRS, CDR2 YFSETQ. This CDR3 contains 15 residues. The CDR3 spells CASSVSPLEDYGYTF. The CDR3 DNA follows: TGCGCCAGCAGCGTGTCCCCCTTGGAGGACTATGGCTACACCTTC.

The V and J genes are TRBV2 and TRBJ1-2; D is unclear. Trimming left V 1 base short and J 7 bases short, with 13 bases between. CDR1 and CDR2 from the germline V gene are SNHLY and FYNNEI. The CDR3 consists of 14 residues. This CDR3 reads CASSEVRTSGGYTF. The CDR3 region has the DNA TGTGCCAGCAGTGAAGTGCGGACTTCAGGTGGCTACACCTTC.

This clone came up a few times. The chain couples TRBV18 to TRBJ2-7, with TRBD1 matching over 7 bases. Trimming cost V 4 bases and J 0 bases; bases outside gene matches: 3. Germline V gives CDR1 KGHSH, CDR2 LQKENI. The CDR3 contains 14 residues. The CDR3 coding sequence is TGTGCCAGCTCACAACAGGGGAGCTCCTACGAGCAGTACTTC. Translating it yields CASSQQGSSYEQYF.

The J gene is TRBJ1-1, the V gene TRBV11-2; D unclear. The CDR3 covers 14 residues. With 3 bases removed from V and 3 bases from J, the gap between germline ends came to 11 bases. From germline, CDR1 is SGHAT and CDR2 FQNNGV. CDR3 in amino acids: CASSFRGIHTEAFF. In nucleotides, the CDR3 is TGTGCCAGCAGCTTCAGAGGGATACACACTGAAGCTTTCTTT.

The CDR3 coding sequence is TGTGCCAGCAGTTACGGGGCTAGCGGGAGCCCAGAGACCCAGTACTTC. It encodes CASSYGASGSPETQYF. The chain couples TRBV6-5 to TRBJ2-5, with 10 positions matching TRBD2. Trimming took 2 bases from V and 4 from J; bases not matched to a gene: 7. In germline, CDR1 is MNHEY, CDR2 SVGAGI. The CDR3 extends over 16 amino acids.

This clone was seen more than once but under ten times. The CDR3 loop is CAVSGPRDTGELFF. In DNA form, the CDR3 reads TGTGCCGTGAGCGGGCCCCGGGACACCGGGGAGCTGTTTTTT. This chain connects TRBV4-2 to TRBJ2-2; D may be TRBD2 (6 bases). Trimming pared 11 bases from V and 3 bases from J, leaving 16 bases between. This CDR3 spans 14 amino acids. Per the germline V gene, CDR1 is LGHNA and CDR2 is YNFKEQ.

The rearrangement uses TRBV13 and TRBJ1-1, with 7 bases aligning to TRBD1. The CDR3 is made up of 12 amino acids. Germline trimming cut 5 bases from V and 5 bases from J; bases unmatched to any gene: 2. The germline V gene encodes CDR1 PRHDT and CDR2 FYEKMQ (reference sequence). CDR3 sequence (DNA): TGTGCCAGCAGCCCAGGGGGGACTGAAGCTTTCTTT. This sequence encodes CASSPGGTEAFF.

The chain recombines TRBV4-1 with TRBJ2-5; maybe TRBD1 (6 bases). CDR1 and CDR2 (germline): MGHRA, YSYEKL. V lost 0 bases to trimming and J lost 9 bases, with 17 bases between them. The CDR3 contains 15 residues. This chain's CDR3 is CASSQDPQGRGAQYF. The CDR3 DNA reads as TGCGCCAGCAGCCAAGATCCGCAGGGGCGAGGGGCCCAGTACTTC.

The chain links TRBV4-2 to TRBJ2-3, with 15 bases fitting TRBD2. The CDR3 sequence is 19 residues long. CDR1 and CDR2 (germline): LGHNA, YNFKEQ. Trimming removed 1 base from V and 2 bases from J; junction bases left unmatched: 7. The CDR3 sequence is CASSQGGLAGGAVTDTQYF. CDR3 DNA: TGTGCCAGCAGCCAAGGGGGACTAGCGGGAGGCGCCGTCACAGATACGCAGTATTTT.

V usage is TRBV9 and J usage is TRBJ2-1; tentative D call: TRBD1 (6 bases). From germline, CDR1 is SGDLS and CDR2 YYNGEE. The CDR3 runs 16 residues. V was cut by 3 bases and J by 0 bases, with 13 bases left in between. The CDR3 coding sequence is TGTGCCAGCAGCGGAAAAACAGGGCACTCCTACAATGAGCAGTTCTTC. It encodes CASSGKTGHSYNEQFF.

This clone occurred a few times. The V call is TRBV5-8, the J call TRBJ1-2; D is unclear. Germline V gives CDR1 SGHTS, CDR2 YDEGEE. The CDR3 consists of 12 residues. Trimming took off 4 bases at V and 8 bases at J, with 12 bases between the two ends. CDR3 sequence: CASSEGSIGYTF. In nucleotides, the CDR3 is TGTGCCAGCAGCGAGGGATCCATCGGCTACACCTTC. Complete variable domain (other parts from reference TRBV5-8 and TRBJ1-2): EAGVTQSPTHLIKTRGQQATLRCSPISGHTSVYWYQQALGLGLQFLLWYDEGEERNRGNFPPRFSGRQFPNYSSELNVNALELEDSALYLCASSEGSIGYTFGSGTRLTVV.

This clone appeared a few times. The genes are TRBV7-3 and TRBJ2-7, with TRBD1 matching over 8 bases. There are 13 residues in the CDR3. Germline CDR1 and CDR2: SGHTA and FQGTGA. Trimming at V came to 6 bases and at J to 5 bases, leaving 6 bases not matched to a gene. CDR3 amino acids: CASSWTGNNEQYF. CDR3 nucleotide sequence: TGTGCCAGCAGTTGGACAGGGAACAACGAGCAGTACTTC.

The genes are TRBV9 and TRBJ2-7; 7 bases line up with TRBD1. Germline loops: CDR1 SGDLS, CDR2 YYNGEE. This CDR3 contains 12 residues. V lost 5 bases to trimming and J lost 3 bases; unmatched junction nucleotides: 2. CDR3 sequence reads: CASRGDSYEQYF. CDR3 DNA sequence: TGTGCCAGCAGGGGGGACAGCTACGAGCAGTACTTC.

The rearrangement joins TRBV6-1 to TRBJ2-4; tentative D call: TRBD2 (5 bases). CDR1 is MNHNS, CDR2 SASEGT, per germline. Trimming stripped 4 bases from V and 1 base from J, with 8 bases between. CDR3 length equals 14 residues. The CDR3 is CASSGTGAKNIQYF. The CDR3, as DNA: TGTGCCAGCAGTGGGACGGGGGCCAAAAACATTCAGTACTTC.

The chain has TRBV2 and TRBJ2-7, with 8 bases matching TRBD2. The CDR3 is 15 amino acids. The ends lost 4 bases at V and 2 bases at J; junction bases unmatched: 7. Looked up from germline, CDR1 is SNHLY and CDR2 is FYNNEI. In DNA form, the CDR3 reads TGTGCCAGCAGTGTGGGTAGCGGGAAAACCTACGAGCAGTACTTC. Protein: CASSVGSGKTYEQYF.